These T cell receptor beta chains were read from a single sample in a study of beta chain features in type 1 diabetes. The table came from immunoSEQ multiplex PCR; TCRdb's copy has only in-frame clones and leaves some out. This sample has about 620,000 clones; 15% occur once, and the top ten carry approximately 0.087%. The specimen was naive CD4+ T cells from blood. These receptors all come from a man in his late teens or twenties in good health. CDR3s include the opening cysteine and the closing phenylalanine or tryptophan. D genes are given only for firm matches. The listing skips clone size in some rows; elsewhere it reads once, few, many or a size class.

TRBD2,TRBV7-9,TRBJ2-3,-,TGTGCCAGCAGCTCATGGACTAGCGGCGGCACAGATACGCAGTATTTT,CASSSWTSGGTDTQYF
-,TRBV19,TRBJ1-6,-,TGTGCCAGTAGTATTAGGCGGGATTCACCCCTCCACTTT,CASSIRRDSPLHF
-,TRBV4-1,TRBJ2-1,few,TGCGCCAGCAGCCAAGAATCTCAGCTGTTCTTC,CASSQESQLFF
TRBD1,TRBV7-9,TRBJ2-1,-,TGTGCCAGCAGCTTGGGGACAGGTTATGGGAATGAGCAGTTCTTC,CASSLGTGYGNEQFF
-,TRBV5-1,TRBJ1-1,-,TGCGCCAGCAGCTTGGTTTGGAACACTGAAGCTTTCTTT,CASSLVWNTEAFF
-,TRBV7-3,TRBJ2-6,-,TGTGCCAGCAGCCCCTTCAGGGGAGACTCTGGGGCCAACGTCCTGACTTTC,CASSPFRGDSGANVLTF
TRBD1,TRBV5-1,TRBJ2-2,few,TGCGCCAGCAGCTTCTTTCCGGACAGGGCATCCGGGGAGCTGTTTTTT,CASSFFPDRASGELFF
-,TRBV7-9,TRBJ1-2,-,TGTGCCAGCAGATTCTTTTGGGCCAGGGGATCCGCTCTTAATGGCTACACCTTC,CASRFFWARGSALNGYTF
-,TRBV30,TRBJ2-7,-,TGTGCCTGGATGGGGGCAGGGATCTACGAGCAGTACTTC,CAWMGAGIYEQYF
-,TRBV27,TRBJ1-3,-,TGTGCCAGCAGTCCTCGCAGGGATGGAAACACCATATATTTT,CASSPRRDGNTIYF
-,TRBV25-1,TRBJ2-7,-,TGTGCCAGCACAGGGATCTACGAGCAGTACTTC,CASTGIYEQYF
TRBD2,TRBV18,TRBJ2-5,once,TGTGCCAGCTCACCACTGGTGTCAGCGGGACAAGAGACCCAGTACTTC,CASSPLVSAGQETQYF
-,TRBV5-1,TRBJ2-3,-,TGCGCCAGCAGGGGACCGACGCATACGCAGTATTTT,CASRGPTHTQYF
TRBD1,TRBV7-9,TRBJ1-4,few,TGTGCCAGCAGCCTGGGACAGGGAGGTAATGAAAAACTGTTTTTT,CASSLGQGGNEKLFF
-,TRBV4-1,TRBJ2-5,-,TGCGCCAGCAGCCAAGGGAGTCGGGGTTACCAAGAGACCCAGTACTTC,CASSQGSRGYQETQYF
-,TRBV21-1,TRBJ1-5,few,TGTGCCAGCAGCAAAAAGTTCAGGGTAAATCAGCCCCAGCATTTT,CASSKKFRVNQPQHF
-,TRBV4-3,TRBJ2-7,few,TGCGCCAGCAGCCAAGACCACAGGGACGAGCAGTACTTC,CASSQDHRDEQYF
-,TRBV30,TRBJ2-1,few,TGTGCCTGGAGTTCCTTGGCAGGGGCTTACAATGAGCAGTTCTTC,CAWSSLAGAYNEQFF
-,TRBV4-3,TRBJ2-7,-,TGCGCCAGCAGCCAAGAGCGCCGCTACGAGCAGTACTTC,CASSQERRYEQYF
-,TRBV15,TRBJ1-3,-,TGTGCCACCAGCAGAGGTCCAGGGTGGGACACCATATATTTT,CATSRGPGWDTIYF
TRBD1,TRBV4-3,TRBJ1-6,-,TGCGCCAGCAGCCAAGATAGAGGGGGCAGTAACTATAATTCACCCCTCCACTTT,CASSQDRGGSNYNSPLHF
-,TRBV18,TRBJ2-3,-,TGTGCCAGCTCACCTTCAGGGCTATCGCAGTATTTT,CASSPSGLSQYF
-,TRBV29-1,TRBJ1-1,few,-,CSVLGMGLDTEAFF
-,TRBV10-3,TRBJ2-2,few,TGTGCCATCAGTGGCGGGGCGGCCAGGGAGCTGTTTTTT,CAISGGAARELFF
TRBD1,TRBV5-1,TRBJ2-4,-,TGCGCCAGCAGCGAAGGGACAGGGAAAAACATTCAGTACTTC,CASSEGTGKNIQYF
-,TRBV27,TRBJ2-2,few,TGTGCCAGCAGACCCCAGCAGAGGGCCGGGGAGCTGTTTTTT,CASRPQQRAGELFF
-,TRBV15,TRBJ2-7,-,TGTGCCACCAGCAGAGCCCTCGGATCCTACGAGCAGTACTTC,CATSRALGSYEQYF
TRBD1,TRBV19,TRBJ2-3,-,TGTGCCAGTAGGACAGGGAGCACAGATACGCAGTATTTT,CASRTGSTDTQYF
-,TRBV4-1,TRBJ1-4,few,TGCGCCAGCAGCCAAGGAGGGAGAGATAATGAAAAACTGTTTTTT,CASSQGGRDNEKLFF
-,TRBV7-9,TRBJ1-1,-,TGTGCCAGCAGACGCGACCAGGGAATTGCCGTTGAAGCTTTCTTT,CASRRDQGIAVEAFF
-,TRBV2,TRBJ1-1,-,TGTGCCAGCAAAGGGAGGTTGAACACTGAAGCTTTCTTT,CASKGRLNTEAFF
TRBD1,TRBV10-3,TRBJ2-3,few,TGTGCCATCAGCGCAGGGACAGGGGGGTGGACAGATACGCAGTATTTT,CAISAGTGGWTDTQYF
-,TRBV7-2,TRBJ2-6,once,TGTGCCAGCAGCCCGGAACCTGGGGCCAACGTCCTGACTTTC,CASSPEPGANVLTF
-,TRBV10-3,TRBJ1-3,few,TGTGCCATCAGACAGGCTGGAAACACCATATATTTT,CAIRQAGNTIYF
TRBD1,TRBV7-9,TRBJ2-5,few,TGTGCCAGCAGCTCCCGACAGGGGATTGGGGAGACCCAGTACTTC,CASSSRQGIGETQYF
-,TRBV6-5,TRBJ1-5,few,TGTGCCAGCAGAACACGGGAGAATCAGCCCCAGCATTTT,CASRTRENQPQHF